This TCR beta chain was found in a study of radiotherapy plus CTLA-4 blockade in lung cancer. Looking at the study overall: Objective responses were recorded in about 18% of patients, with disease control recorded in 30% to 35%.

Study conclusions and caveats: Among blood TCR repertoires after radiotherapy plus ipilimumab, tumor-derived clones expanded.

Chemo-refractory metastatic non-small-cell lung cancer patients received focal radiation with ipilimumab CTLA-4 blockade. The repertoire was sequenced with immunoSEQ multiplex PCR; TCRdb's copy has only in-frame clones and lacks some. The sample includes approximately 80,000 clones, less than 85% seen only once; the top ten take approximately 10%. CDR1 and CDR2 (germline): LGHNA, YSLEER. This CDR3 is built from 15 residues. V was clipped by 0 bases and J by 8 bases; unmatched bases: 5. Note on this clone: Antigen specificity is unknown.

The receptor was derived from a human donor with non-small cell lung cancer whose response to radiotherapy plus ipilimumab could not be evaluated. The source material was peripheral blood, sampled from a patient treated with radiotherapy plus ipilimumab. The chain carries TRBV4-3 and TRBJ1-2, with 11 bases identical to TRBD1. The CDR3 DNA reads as TGCGCCAGCAGCCAAGATCGGGACAGGGGGATCGGCTACACCTTC. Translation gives CASSQDRDRGIGYTF.